This TCR beta chain was retrieved from a study of tumor and adjacent non-tumor tissue in lung cancer. Study-wide results and limits: Patients with more diverse tumor TCRs had worse survival. Top 100 clones took a larger repertoire share in normal lung.

RNA was extracted from bulk tissue without any cell sorting. More than 3 cm separated this lung sample from the edge of the tumor. V was pared by 6 bases and J by 6 bases, with 17 bases of the junction left unmatched. Germline CDR1 reads SQVTM; CDR2 reads ANQGSEA. This CDR3 has 17 residues. Note on this clonotype: Its antigen remains unidentified.

A modified ARM-PCR protocol with three rounds of nested PCR amplified TCRbeta. One entry per CDR3 protein results from TCRdb running MiXCR on the multiplex PCR reads. This table has about 44,000 distinct CDR3 sequences, roughly three fifths appearing once. The TCR sequence derives from a woman aged 40 to 50 with non-small cell lung cancer. Sequences were obtained from distant non-tumor lung tissue. The J gene is TRBJ2-1, the V gene TRBV29-1; TRBD2 matches 10 bases. CDR3 sequence (DNA): TGCAGCGTGGGAGGAGAAGCGGGAGGGCCCATCGGCAATGAGCAGTTCTTC. Its protein is CSVGGEAGGPIGNEQFF.